The sequence of this TCR beta chain was determined in a study of blood T cell repertoires in COVID-19. Overall study: There were acute and convalescent COVID-19 samples, and they came from the United States, Italy and Spain.

Profiling relied on immunoSEQ multiplex PCR, and the TCRdb table lists in-frame clones only, not all of them. The sample has roughly 200,000 clones; around 84% are singletons. The table lists this clone with a few counts. Per germline, CDR1 ENHRY and CDR2 SYGVKD. The trim removed 7 bases at V and 4 bases at J, leaving 10 bases unmatched. The CDR3 spans 15 residues. The V gene is TRBV10-3, the J gene TRBJ1-1; 9 nucleotides line up with TRBD1. Sequences were obtained from peripheral blood. The receptor's source is a woman over 75 with active or convalescent COVID-19. The CDR3: CAITHSGQGITEAFF. In DNA, the CDR3 is TGTGCCATCACCCACTCTGGACAGGGGATCACTGAAGCTTTCTTT.